This TCR beta chain was sequenced for a study of blood T cell repertoires in COVID-19. The wider study: Sources were T cells, B-cell-depleted T cells, or PBMCs; the material itself was cDNA or gDNA.

Only in-frame clones appear in the TCRdb table, and some are missing; sequencing was by immunoSEQ multiplex PCR. The repertoire includes around 90,000 clones, about 86% of them detected once, and around 2.1% sits in the top ten. A Seattle source enrolled patients during active infection and followed them longitudinally. The V gene end was trimmed by 0 bases and the J gene end by 2 bases; junction bases not matched to a gene: 3. CDR1 and CDR2 (germline): ENHRY, SYGVKD. The CDR3 totals 15 residues. What was sequenced was peripheral blood. V and J are TRBV10-3 and TRBJ2-7; the match to TRBD1 covers 8 bases. The sequence was collected from a man aged 50 to 60 with COVID-19, enrolled during active disease. CDR3 protein: CAISESMGQAYEQYF. CDR3 coding DNA: TGTGCCATCAGTGAGTCTATGGGACAGGCCTACGAGCAGTACTTC.